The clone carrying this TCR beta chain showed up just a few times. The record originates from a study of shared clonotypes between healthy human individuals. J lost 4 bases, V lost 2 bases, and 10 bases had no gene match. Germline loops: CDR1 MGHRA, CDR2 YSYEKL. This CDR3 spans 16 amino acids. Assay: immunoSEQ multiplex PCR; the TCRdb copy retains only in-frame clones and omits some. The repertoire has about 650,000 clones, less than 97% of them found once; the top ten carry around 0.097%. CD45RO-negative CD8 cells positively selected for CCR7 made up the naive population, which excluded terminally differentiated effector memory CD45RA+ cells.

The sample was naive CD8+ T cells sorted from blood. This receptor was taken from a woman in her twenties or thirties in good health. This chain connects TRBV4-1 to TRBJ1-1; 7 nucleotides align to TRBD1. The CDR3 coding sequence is TGCGCCAGCAGCCAACCCGCGAACAGGGGACCCACTGAAGCTTTCTTT. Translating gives CASSQPANRGPTEAFF.